This entry features one T cell receptor (beta chain) sequence. Study processing details: Reference gene primer amplification in the assay estimated nucleated cell counts. Sequencing used immunoSEQ multiplex PCR; TCRdb keeps in-frame clones, though not all of them. The DNA was the basis for D and trimming; V, J and clone size are from that table. Seen here are 55,000 or so clones, roughly 89% observed once, and the top ten hold approximately 6%. One Seattle source followed patients from active infection through their disease course. These data originate in a study of blood T cell repertoires in COVID-19. Across the whole study: The samples span acute and convalescent COVID-19 from the United States, Italy and Spain. From T cells, B-cell-depleted T cells, or PBMCs came the material, which was cDNA or gDNA.

This CDR3 is built from 14 residues. Trimming left V 5 bases short and J 10 bases short, with 15 bases between. Germline V gene lookup returns CDR1 MNHEY and CDR2 SMNVEV (reference sequence). The sequence was collected from a woman aged 55-69 years with COVID-19, enrolled during active disease. The V gene is TRBV27, the J gene TRBJ1-6, with D hard to call. Material for sequencing was peripheral blood. The CDR3 region is CASSQLGGYSPLHF. The CDR3 DNA sequence: TGTGCCAGCAGTCAGCTGGGAGGGTACTCACCCCTCCACTTT.